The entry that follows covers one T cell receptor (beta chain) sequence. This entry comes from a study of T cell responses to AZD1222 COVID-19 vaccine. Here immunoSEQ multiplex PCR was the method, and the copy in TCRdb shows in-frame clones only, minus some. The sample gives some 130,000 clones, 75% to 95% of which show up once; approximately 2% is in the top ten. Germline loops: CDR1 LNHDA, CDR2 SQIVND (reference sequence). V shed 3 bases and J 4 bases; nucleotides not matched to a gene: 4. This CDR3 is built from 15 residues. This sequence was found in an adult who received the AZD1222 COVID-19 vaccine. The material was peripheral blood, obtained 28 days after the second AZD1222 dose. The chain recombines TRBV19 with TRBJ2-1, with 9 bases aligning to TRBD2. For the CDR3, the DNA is TGTGCCAGTAGTATTGTGCGGGGGGGATACAATGAGCAGTTCTTC. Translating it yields CASSIVRGGYNEQFF.